These T cell receptor beta chains were read from a single sample in a study of somatic mutations in cytotoxic T cells in rheumatoid arthritis. The data were produced by immunoSEQ multiplex PCR, yet TCRdb's version contains in-frame clones alone and is incomplete. The sample consists of around 2,900 clones, about 94% of them appearing once. Sequenced input: CD8+ T cells sorted from blood. These receptors were taken from a woman aged 18-30 years with rheumatoid arthritis. Each CDR3 is given with its conserved first and last residue.

>TRBV11-2
CASSPIGDRAHF
>TRBV4-1
CASSPGQGNYGYTF
>TRBV4-1
CASSSGEAYTQYF
>TRBV4-1
CASSQTPGGRYRGAVF
>TRBV11-2
CASSLGASGNYEQYF
>TRBV4-1
CASSQFFRGVDQPQHF
>TRBV9
CASSANSVNEQFF
>TRBV10-3
CAISDSDRATGELFF
>TRBV10-3
CAIRGGYSTDTQYF
>TRBV6-5
CASSYSSRGDTGELFF
>TRBV19
CASRVAAPPYEQYF
>TRBV25-1
CASTEFWNTEAFF
>TRBV5-6
CASSLDLGLAGDTQYF
>TRBV6-5
CASSSQGGEDEQYF
>TRBV4-3
CASSQAPTGVNTEAFF
>TRBV28
CASSQDTSGQETQYF
>TRBV6-5
CASNPRVSGANVLTF
>TRBV7-2
CASSYTGELFF
>TRBV6-5
CASSREYSGTQYF
>TRBV10-2
CATQYPSNTEAFF
>TRBV6-5
CASSYGTGGFYEQYF
>TRBV27
CASSPGTGRETQYF
>TRBV28
CASSLGQNTGELFF
>TRBV4-2
CASSQGPGERGTSYEQYF
>TRBV28
CASSLTSGGTTDTQYF
>TRBV29-1
CSGRGAGGISEQFF
>TRBV27
CASSAGTGVTDTQYF
>TRBV27
CASSPLRAGGPTDTQYF
>TRBV29-1
CSVAQGPSYGYTF
>TRBV28
CASSLFRDRTEAFF
>TRBV30
CAWKPPQGMAEAFF
>TRBV9
CASSRLAGTYEQYF
>TRBV9
CASSPGGTGGAGAFF
>TRBV9
CASSGRPGLAGSLYERYF
>TRBV30
CAWSVDGGYEQYF
>TRBV5-6
CASSFASDEQFF
>TRBV6-1
CASEWDRNYEQYF
>TRBV9
CASSVDPFQLYGYTF
>TRBV6-6
CASTPQGSDTQYF
>TRBV19
CASSKGDFRGNEQFF
>TRBV6-5
CASSYGQTDTQYF
>TRBV6-1
CASSPPGGGKTQYF
>TRBV7-2
CASNSGRQGYEQFF
>TRBV29-1
CSAHSGSSYNEQFF
>TRBV9
CASSPPSGIEQFF
>TRBV28
CASSFLSRDTDTQYF
>TRBV28
CASSQTGHTGELFF
>TRBV27
CASSLWGPGEAEAFF
>TRBV27
CASRKTDSSYTDTQYF
>TRBV5-3
CARSFPTSGRASCTDTQYF
>TRBV7-9
CASSFDSLPYGYTF
>TRBV2
CASIYRDSTYGYTF
>TRBV7-9
CASSGLTDTQYF
>TRBV10-3
CAIRDLPGTGNTEAFF
>TRBV10-2
CASSGGYNEQFF
>TRBV19
CASSHSGSYHYEQYF